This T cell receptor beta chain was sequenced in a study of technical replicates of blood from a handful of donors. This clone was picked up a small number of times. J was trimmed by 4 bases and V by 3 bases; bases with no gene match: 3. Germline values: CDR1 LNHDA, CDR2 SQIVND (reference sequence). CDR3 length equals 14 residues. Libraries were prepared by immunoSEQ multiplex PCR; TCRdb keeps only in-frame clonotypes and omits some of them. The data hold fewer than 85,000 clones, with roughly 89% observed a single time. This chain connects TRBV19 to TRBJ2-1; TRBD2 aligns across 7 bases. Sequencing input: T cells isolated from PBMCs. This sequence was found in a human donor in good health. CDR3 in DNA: TGTGCCAGTAGTATGGGTAGCGGGTACAATGAGCAGTTCTTC. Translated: CASSMGSGYNEQFF.